This TCR beta chain emerged from a study of lymphopenia after photon versus proton radiotherapy. Findings and limits, study-wide: Survival link was tested only in deceased patients; proton benefit remains a possibility. Under photons, naive T cells and diversity fell while effector/memory populations rose.

Clones were sequenced by immunoSEQ multiplex PCR, and TCRdb holds only the in-frame ones, with some missing. The sample records about 55,000 clones, approximately 84% being singletons. The CDR3 has 12 amino acids. CDR1 is MNHNY and CDR2 is SVGAGI in the germline V gene (reference sequence). Trimming removed 2 bases from V and 7 bases from J, with 5 bases in between. This clone appeared a few times. The target antigen is unknown. The TCR sequence derives from a man in his fifties or sixties with pancreatic cancer. The material sequenced was peripheral blood, taken from a patient treated with proton-based radiotherapy. The chain uses TRBV6-6 and TRBJ2-2, with D unclear. Here the CDR3 reads CASSYISGELFF. The CDR3 DNA sequence: TGTGCCAGCAGTTACATCAGCGGGGAGCTGTTTTTT.